What follows is one TCR beta chain and its context. The antigen remains unidentified. Then a second PCR, running roughly 7 to 11 cycles, was carried out with a sample-barcoded 5' primer and a J-beta primer mix. From the 5' RACE reads, TCRdb called clonotypes with MiXCR, one entry per CDR3 protein. The table has 1.5 million to 2 million distinct CDR3 sequences, roughly 28% seen once. The data derive from a study of blood T cells in healthy people across ages. Broader study findings: When set beside aged donors, long-lived donors presented more naive CD4+ cells and higher diversity. Higher naive T cell percentage went strongly together with higher TCR beta diversity.

V dropped 1 base and J dropped 0; count of bases not matched to a gene: 14. This CDR3 spans 20 amino acids. Germline CDR1 is SGHAT and CDR2 is FQNNGV. Sequences were obtained from blood. This rearrangement joins TRBV11-2 to TRBJ2-7, with 11 bases matching TRBD2. This clonotype originated in a woman aged 25 to 45 in good health. CDR3 in amino acids: CASSLGEILAGAQSSYEQYF. The DNA for the CDR3 is TGTGCCAGCAGCTTAGGGGAGATACTAGCGGGAGCGCAGAGCTCCTACGAGCAGTACTTC.